This T cell receptor beta chain is drawn from a study of PD-L1 blockade in urothelial cancer. The time point: peripheral blood 6 weeks after treatment start. This CDR3 contains 12 residues. Trimming took 4 bases from V and 6 from J, leaving 10 bases between them. The germline V gene has CDR1 ENHRY and CDR2 SYGVKD. Assay used: immunoSEQ multiplex PCR; TCRdb lists only in-frame clones, some missing. The repertoire includes tens of thousands of clones, approximately 81% of them detected once, and approximately 2.4% sits in the top ten. The TCR sequence derives from a man in his 70s with urothelial cancer. The sample was PBMCs, taken around atezolizumab (anti-PD-L1) treatment. The chain is built from TRBV10-3 and TRBJ2-7; D possibly corresponds to TRBD2 (7 bases). DNA of the CDR3: TGTGCCATCAGTGGAGGGGGGGGCGAGCAGTACTTC. It yields the protein CAISGGGGEQYF.